This T cell receptor beta chain came from a study of chemoradiotherapy in HPV16-positive cancers. This table comes from immunoSEQ multiplex PCR, and its TCRdb copy is limited to in-frame clones, with some not included. This sample has about 8,900 clones, with 90% to 95% found just once. The CDR3 runs to 15 residues. Per the germline V gene, CDR1 is ENHRY and CDR2 is SYGVKD. V lost 3 bases and J lost 0, with 11 bases in between. The input for sequencing was blood, taken from a patient who underwent chemoradiotherapy. This TCR came from a human donor with HPV-associated anogenital cancer. The chain employs TRBV10-3 and TRBJ1-1; possible D gene TRBD1, 5 bases. CDR3 residues: CAISEGGHLNTEAFF. The CDR3 bases are TGTGCCATCAGTGAAGGCGGACACCTGAACACTGAAGCTTTCTTT.